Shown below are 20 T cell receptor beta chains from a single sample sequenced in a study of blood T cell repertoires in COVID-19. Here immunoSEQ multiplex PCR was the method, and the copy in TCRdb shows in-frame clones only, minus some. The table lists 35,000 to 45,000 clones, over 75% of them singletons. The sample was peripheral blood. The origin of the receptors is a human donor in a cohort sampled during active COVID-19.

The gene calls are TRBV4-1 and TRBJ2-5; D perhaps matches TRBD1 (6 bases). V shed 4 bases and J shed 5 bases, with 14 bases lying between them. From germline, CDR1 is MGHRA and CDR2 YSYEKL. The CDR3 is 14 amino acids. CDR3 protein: CASSPRSGEETQYF. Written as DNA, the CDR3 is TGCGCCAGCAGCCCCCGTTCAGGGGAGGAGACCCAGTACTTC.

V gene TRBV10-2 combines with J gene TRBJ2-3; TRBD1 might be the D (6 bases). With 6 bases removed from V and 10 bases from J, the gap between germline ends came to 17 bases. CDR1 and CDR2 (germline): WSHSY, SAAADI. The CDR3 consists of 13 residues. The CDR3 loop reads CASRDSRRGAQYF. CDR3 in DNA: TGCGCCAGCAGAGACTCACGCAGGGGAGCGCAGTATTTT.

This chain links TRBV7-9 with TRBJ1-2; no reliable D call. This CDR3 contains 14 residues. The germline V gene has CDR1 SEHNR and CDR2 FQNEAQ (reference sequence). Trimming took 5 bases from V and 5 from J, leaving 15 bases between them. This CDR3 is CASSAPEGWYGYTF. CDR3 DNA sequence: TGTGCCAGCAGCGCCCCAGAGGGTTGGTATGGCTACACCTTC.

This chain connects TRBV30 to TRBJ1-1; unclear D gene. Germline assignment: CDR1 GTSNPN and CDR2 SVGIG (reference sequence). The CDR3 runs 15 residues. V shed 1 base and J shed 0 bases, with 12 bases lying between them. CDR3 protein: CAWSGGSVMNTEAFF. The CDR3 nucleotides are TGTGCCTGGAGTGGAGGCAGCGTTATGAACACTGAAGCTTTCTTT.

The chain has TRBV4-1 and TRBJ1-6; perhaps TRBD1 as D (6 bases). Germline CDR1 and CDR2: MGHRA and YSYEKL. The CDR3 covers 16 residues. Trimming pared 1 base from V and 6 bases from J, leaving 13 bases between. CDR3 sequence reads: CASSQAQGSGNSPLHF. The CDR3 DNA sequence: TGCGCCAGCAGCCAAGCCCAGGGGTCGGGTAATTCACCCCTCCACTTT.

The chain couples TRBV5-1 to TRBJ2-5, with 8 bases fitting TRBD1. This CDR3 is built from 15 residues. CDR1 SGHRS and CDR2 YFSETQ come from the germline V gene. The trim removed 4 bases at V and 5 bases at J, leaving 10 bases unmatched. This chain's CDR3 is CASSTPTGGGETQYF. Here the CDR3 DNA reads TGCGCCAGCAGCACACCTACAGGGGGTGGGGAGACCCAGTACTTC.

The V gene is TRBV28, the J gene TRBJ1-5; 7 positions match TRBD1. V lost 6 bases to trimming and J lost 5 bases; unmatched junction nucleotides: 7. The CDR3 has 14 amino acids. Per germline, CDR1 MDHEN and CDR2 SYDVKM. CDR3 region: CASSLDTGDQPQHF. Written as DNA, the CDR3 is TGTGCCAGCAGCCTCGATACAGGGGATCAGCCCCAGCATTTT.

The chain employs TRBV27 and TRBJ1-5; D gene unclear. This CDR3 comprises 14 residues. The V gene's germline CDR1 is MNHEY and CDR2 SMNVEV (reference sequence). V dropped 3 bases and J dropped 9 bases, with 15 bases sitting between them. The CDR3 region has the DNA TGTGCCAGCAGTTTGGACGGGATCACGGGGCCCCAGCATTTT. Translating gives CASSLDGITGPQHF.

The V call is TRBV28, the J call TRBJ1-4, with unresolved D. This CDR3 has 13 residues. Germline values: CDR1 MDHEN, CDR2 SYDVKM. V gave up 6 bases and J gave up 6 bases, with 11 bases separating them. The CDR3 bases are TGTGCCAGCAGAAGGAGTCGTTATGAAAAACTGTTTTTT. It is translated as CASRRSRYEKLFF.

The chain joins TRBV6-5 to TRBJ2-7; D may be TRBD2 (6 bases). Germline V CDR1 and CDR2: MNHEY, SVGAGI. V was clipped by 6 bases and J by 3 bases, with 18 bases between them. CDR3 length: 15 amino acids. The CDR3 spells CASSLRGDGYYEQYF. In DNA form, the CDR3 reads TGTGCCAGCAGCCTCCGCGGGGACGGCTACTACGAGCAGTACTTC.

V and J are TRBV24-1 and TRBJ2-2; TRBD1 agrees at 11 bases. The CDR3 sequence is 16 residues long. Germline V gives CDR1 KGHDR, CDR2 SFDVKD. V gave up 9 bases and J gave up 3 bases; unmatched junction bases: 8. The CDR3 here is CATQRGDRGYTGELFF. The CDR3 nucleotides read TGTGCCACCCAGAGAGGGGACAGGGGGTACACCGGGGAGCTGTTTTTT.

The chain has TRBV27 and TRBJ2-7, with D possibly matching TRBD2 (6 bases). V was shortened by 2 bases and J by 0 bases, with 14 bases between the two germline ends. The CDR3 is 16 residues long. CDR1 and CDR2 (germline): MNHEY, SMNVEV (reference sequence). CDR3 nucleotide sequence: TGTGCCAGCAGTTTAAGTGGCGGGGCAGTCTCCTACGAGCAGTACTTC. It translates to CASSLSGGAVSYEQYF.

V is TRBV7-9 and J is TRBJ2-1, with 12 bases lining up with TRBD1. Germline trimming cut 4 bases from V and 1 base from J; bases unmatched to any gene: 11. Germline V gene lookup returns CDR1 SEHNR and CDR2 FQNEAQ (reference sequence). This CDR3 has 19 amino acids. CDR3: CASSWGQGALGLSYNEQFF. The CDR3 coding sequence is TGTGCCAGCAGCTGGGGACAGGGGGCATTGGGGCTATCCTACAATGAGCAGTTCTTC.

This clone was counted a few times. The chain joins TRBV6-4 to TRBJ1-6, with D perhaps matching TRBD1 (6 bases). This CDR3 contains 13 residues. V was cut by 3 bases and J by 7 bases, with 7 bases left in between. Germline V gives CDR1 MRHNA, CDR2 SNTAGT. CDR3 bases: TGTGCCAGCAGTGAGACAGGAAATTCACCCCTCCACTTT. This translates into CASSETGNSPLHF.

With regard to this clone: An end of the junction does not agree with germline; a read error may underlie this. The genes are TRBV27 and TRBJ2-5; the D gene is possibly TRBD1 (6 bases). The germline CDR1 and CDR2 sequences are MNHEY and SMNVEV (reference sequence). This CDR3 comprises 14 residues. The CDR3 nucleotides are TGTGCCGGCAGTCCAGGGGCCCCTCAAGAGACCCAGTACTTC. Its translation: CAGSPGAPQETQYF.

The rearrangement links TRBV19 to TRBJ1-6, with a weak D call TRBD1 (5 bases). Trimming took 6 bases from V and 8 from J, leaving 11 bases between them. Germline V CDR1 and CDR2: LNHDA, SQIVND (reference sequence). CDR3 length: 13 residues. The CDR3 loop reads CASRTVIDSPLHF. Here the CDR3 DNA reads TGTGCCAGTAGGACAGTGATAGATTCACCCCTCCACTTT.

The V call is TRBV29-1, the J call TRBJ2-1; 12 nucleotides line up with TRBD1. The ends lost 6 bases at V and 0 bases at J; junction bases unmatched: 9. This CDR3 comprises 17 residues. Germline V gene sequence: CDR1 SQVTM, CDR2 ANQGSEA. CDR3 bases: TGCAGCGTCGGGACAGGGGGCTTCGTGAGCTCCTACAATGAGCAGTTCTTC. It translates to CSVGTGGFVSSYNEQFF.

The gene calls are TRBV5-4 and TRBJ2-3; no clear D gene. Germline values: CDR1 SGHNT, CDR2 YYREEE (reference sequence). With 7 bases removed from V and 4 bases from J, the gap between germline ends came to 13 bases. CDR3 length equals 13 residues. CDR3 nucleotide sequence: TGTGCCAGCTTCTCGGGTGGCTCAGATACGCAGTATTTT. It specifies CASFSGGSDTQYF. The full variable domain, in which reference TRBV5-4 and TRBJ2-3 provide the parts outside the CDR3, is ETGVTQSPTHLIKTRGQQVTLRCSSQSGHNTVSWYQQALGQGPQFIFQYYREEENGRGNFPPRFSGLQFPNYSSELNVNALELDDSALYLCASFSGGSDTQYFGPGTRLTVL.

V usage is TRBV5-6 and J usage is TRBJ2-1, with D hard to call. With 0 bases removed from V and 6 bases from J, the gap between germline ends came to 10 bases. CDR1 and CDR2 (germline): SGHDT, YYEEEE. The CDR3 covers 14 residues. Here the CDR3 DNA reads TGTGCCAGCAGCTTGGGCTGGCTCAGCAATGAGCAGTTCTTC. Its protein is CASSLGWLSNEQFF.

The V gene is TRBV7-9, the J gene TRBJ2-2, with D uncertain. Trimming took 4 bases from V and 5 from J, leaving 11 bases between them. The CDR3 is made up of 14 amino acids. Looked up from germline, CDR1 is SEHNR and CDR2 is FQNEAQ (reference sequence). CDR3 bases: TGTGCCAGCAGCTCCCTAACCGGTACCGGGGAGCTGTTTTTT. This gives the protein CASSSLTGTGELFF. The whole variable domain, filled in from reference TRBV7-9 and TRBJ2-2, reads DTGVSQNPRHKITKRGQNVTFRCDPISEHNRLYWYRQTLGQGPEFLTYFQNEAQLEKSRLLSDRFSAERPKGSFSTLEIQRTEQGDSAMYLCASSSLTGTGELFFGEGSRLTVL.